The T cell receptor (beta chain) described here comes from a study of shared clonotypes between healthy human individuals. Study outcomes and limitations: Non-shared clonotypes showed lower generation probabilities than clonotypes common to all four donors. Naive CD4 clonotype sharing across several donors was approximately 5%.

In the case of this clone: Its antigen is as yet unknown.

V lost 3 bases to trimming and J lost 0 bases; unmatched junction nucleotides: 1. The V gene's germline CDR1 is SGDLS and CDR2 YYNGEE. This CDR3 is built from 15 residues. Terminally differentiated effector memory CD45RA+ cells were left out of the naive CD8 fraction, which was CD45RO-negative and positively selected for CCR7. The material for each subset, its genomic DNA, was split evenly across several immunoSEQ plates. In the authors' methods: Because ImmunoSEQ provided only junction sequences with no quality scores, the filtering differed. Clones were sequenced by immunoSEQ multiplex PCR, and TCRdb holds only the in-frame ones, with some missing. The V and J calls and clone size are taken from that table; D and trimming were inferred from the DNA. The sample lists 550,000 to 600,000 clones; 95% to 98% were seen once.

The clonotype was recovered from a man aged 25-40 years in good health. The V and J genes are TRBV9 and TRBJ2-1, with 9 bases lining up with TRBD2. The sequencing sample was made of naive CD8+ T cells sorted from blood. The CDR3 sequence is CASSAAGGSYNEQFF. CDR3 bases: TGTGCCAGCAGCGCAGCGGGAGGCTCCTACAATGAGCAGTTCTTC.